The 22 T cell receptor beta chains below come from one sample, sequenced in a study of shared clonotypes between healthy human individuals. Repertoires were generated with immunoSEQ multiplex PCR, while TCRdb's copy carries only in-frame clones and drops some. The sample lists some 2,500,000 clones; about nine tenths were seen once. Sequencing input: naive CD4+ T cells from PBMCs. The subset denotes: CD45RA+ positively selected. The source of these receptors is a man between 18 and 35 years old in good health. Some clones in this sample may be carry-over from other donors' samples.

The chain combines TRBV6-1 with TRBJ1-3; 9 bases line up with TRBD1. The germline CDR1 and CDR2 sequences are MNHNS and SASEGT. Unmatched junction bases numbered 7, after V lost 7 bases and J lost 3 bases. The CDR3 is made up of 15 amino acids. For the CDR3, the DNA is TGTGCCAGCACGGAACAGGGGGCTATTGGAAACACCATATATTTT. This gives the protein CASTEQGAIGNTIYF.

This chain links TRBV7-2 with TRBJ2-4, with D possibly matching TRBD2 (5 bases). The CDR3 runs to 14 residues. Trimming removed 3 bases at V and 7 bases at J, with 13 bases between. Germline loops: CDR1 SGHTA, CDR2 FQGNSA. CDR3 sequence (DNA): TGTGCCAGCAGCTTGGGTCGGGGTAGGAACATTCAGTACTTC. Translated, it gives CASSLGRGRNIQYF.

J is TRBJ2-7 and V is TRBV7-2; a possible D gene is TRBD2 (6 bases). Germline V gives CDR1 SGHTA, CDR2 FQGNSA. The CDR3 spans 15 residues. V lost 2 bases, J lost 2 bases, and 13 bases lay in between. CDR3 in DNA: TGTGCCAGCAGCTTAAAGTGGGCGGGACCCTACGAGCAGTACTTC. It is translated as CASSLKWAGPYEQYF. The full variable domain, in which reference TRBV7-2 and TRBJ2-7 provide the parts outside the CDR3, is GAGVSQSPSNKVTEKGKDVELRCDPISGHTALYWYRQSLGQGLEFLIYFQGNSAPDKSGLPSDRFSAERTGGSVSTLTIQRTQQEDSAVYLCASSLKWAGPYEQYFGPGTRLTVT.

The rearrangement uses TRBV21-1 and TRBJ2-2; the listed D gene, TRBD1, was not tested against the DNA. TRBV21-1 is annotated as a pseudogene. The length of the CDR3 is 15 residues. CDR3 sequence reads: CASSPGTPNTGELFF. CDR3 sequence (DNA): TGTGCCAGCTCTCCCGGGACACCAAACACCGGGGAGCTGTTTTTT.

The chain has TRBV7-3 and TRBJ2-3, with 8 bases that match TRBD2. There are 13 residues in the CDR3. V lost 4 bases, J lost 9 bases, and 6 bases stayed unmatched. Germline CDR1 and CDR2: SGHTA and FQGTGA. This chain's CDR3 is CASSYSREVTQYF. The CDR3 nucleotides are TGTGCCAGCAGCTACTCGCGGGAGGTGACGCAGTATTTT.

As to this clone: Other DNA sequences within the sample encode an identical CDR3. V gene TRBV6-1 combines with J gene TRBJ1-2; D is unresolved. CDR1 MNHNS and CDR2 SASEGT come from the germline V gene. Trimming cost V 7 bases and J 2 bases, with 5 bases left between them. This CDR3 has 11 residues. The CDR3 nucleotides are TGTGCCAGCATGCGGAACTATGGCTACACCTTC. This gives the protein CASMRNYGYTF.

The chain carries TRBV11-1 and TRBJ1-2, with a weak D call TRBD1 (6 bases). Germline V gives CDR1 SGHAT, CDR2 FQDESV (reference sequence). The CDR3 is 11 amino acids. V gave up 6 bases and J gave up 8 bases, with 10 bases separating them. The CDR3 bases are TGTGCCAGCAGTAACAGGGCGGGCTACACCTTC. Residues: CASSNRAGYTF.

This rearrangement joins TRBV5-4 to TRBJ2-7, with TRBD1 as a possible D gene (5 bases). V was clipped by 3 bases and J by 1 base, with 11 bases between them. This CDR3 is built from 14 residues. Per germline, CDR1 SGHNT and CDR2 YYREEE (reference sequence). Here the CDR3 DNA reads TGTGCCAGCAGCTCCAGGGTTGGGTCCTACGAGCAGTACTTC. This codes for CASSSRVGSYEQYF.

The rearrangement uses TRBV21-1 and TRBJ1-5. TRBV21-1 is described as a pseudogene. The CDR3 spans 14 residues. The CDR3: CASRGWRRNQPQHF. The DNA of the CDR3 is TGTGCCAGCAGAGGATGGAGGCGCAATCAGCCCCAGCATTTT.

Only a few counts were recorded for this clone. The rearrangement links TRBV19 to TRBJ1-3; D is possibly TRBD1 (6 bases). The CDR3 runs to 15 residues. CDR1 is LNHDA and CDR2 is SQIVND in the germline V gene (reference sequence). V was clipped by 5 bases and J by 0 bases, with 11 bases between them. The CDR3 loop reads CASSAGTHSGNTIYF. In DNA, the CDR3 is TGTGCCAGTAGTGCAGGGACACACTCTGGAAACACCATATATTTT. The variable domain in full, completed from reference TRBV19 and TRBJ1-3, reads DGGITQSPKYLFRKEGQNVTLSCEQNLNHDAMYWYRQDPGQGLRLIYYSQIVNDFQKGDIAEGYSVSREKKESFPLTVTSAQKNPTAFYLCASSAGTHSGNTIYFGEGSWLTVV.

Remarks on this clone: This same CDR3 is encoded by further DNA sequences in the sample. V is TRBV29-1 and J is TRBJ2-3, with D possibly being TRBD2 (6 bases). The CDR3 sequence is 13 residues long. The germline CDR1 and CDR2 sequences are SQVTM and ANQGSEA. Trimming stripped 4 bases from V and 2 bases from J, with 10 bases between. The CDR3 DNA sequence: TGCAGCGTTGTTCGGGACTCCACAGATACGCAGTATTTT. This encodes CSVVRDSTDTQYF.

The V call is TRBV5-1, the J call TRBJ2-1; D is uncertain. Trimming took 3 bases from V and 4 from J, leaving 11 bases between them. This CDR3 region has 14 residues. Looked up from germline, CDR1 is SGHRS and CDR2 is YFSETQ. CDR3: CASSSPTPYNEQFF. CDR3 bases: TGCGCCAGCAGCTCCCCGACACCGTACAATGAGCAGTTCTTC.

The chain is built from TRBV9 and TRBJ2-6; D gene uncertain. The V end lost 0 bases, the J end lost 2 bases, and 9 bases lay between the germline ends. Per the germline V gene, CDR1 is SGDLS and CDR2 is YYNGEE. CDR3 length: 16 amino acids. This CDR3 reads CASSVVDGTGANVLTF. CDR3 nucleotide sequence: TGTGCCAGCAGCGTAGTCGATGGGACTGGGGCCAACGTCCTGACTTTC.

J is TRBJ1-6 and V is TRBV2, with D unresolved. Germline CDR1 and CDR2: SNHLY and FYNNEI. This CDR3 contains 13 residues. Trimming cost V 3 bases and J 10 bases, with 10 bases left between them. CDR3 coding DNA: TGTGCCAGCAGTGAGACCCTAGCATCACCCCTCCACTTT. As protein: CASSETLASPLHF.

The chain links TRBV6-5 to TRBJ2-3, with 9 bases fitting TRBD2. This CDR3 has 14 residues. Germline values: CDR1 MNHEY, CDR2 SVGAGI. CDR3 in DNA: TGTGCAGTGCGAGTGCGGGGGGGCCCAGATACGCAGTATTTT. It specifies CAVRVRGGPDTQYF.

The chain has TRBV7-8 and TRBJ2-1, with TRBD2 matching 10 bases. Looked up from germline, CDR1 is SGHVS and CDR2 is FQNEAQ. V shed 7 bases, J shed 7 bases, and the junction held 10 bases outside the gene matches. The CDR3 has 15 amino acids. CDR3 nucleotides: TGTGCCAGCATTAGGGCTAGCGGGAGTTTGAATGAGCAGTTCTTC. Translated, it gives CASIRASGSLNEQFF.

This CDR3 is CASSLEGNFDNEQFF. The CDR3 coding sequence is TGCGCCAGCAGCTTGGAGGGGAATTTCGACAATGAGCAGTTCTTC. This sequence joins TRBV5-1 and TRBJ2-1; weak D call: TRBD1 (5 bases). V was clipped by 0 bases and J by 5 bases, with 12 bases between them. The CDR3 sequence is 15 residues long. The germline CDR1 and CDR2 sequences are SGHRS and YFSETQ.

This chain links TRBV5-1 with TRBJ2-2, with a possible D match to TRBD1 (5 bases). The CDR3 has 15 residues. Trimming took off 6 bases at V and 4 bases at J, with 16 bases between the two ends. CDR1 is SGHRS, CDR2 YFSETQ, per germline. This CDR3 is CASTSDTTSTGELFF. CDR3 sequence (DNA): TGCGCCAGCACCTCGGACACAACGTCCACCGGGGAGCTGTTTTTT.

The gene calls are TRBV6-1 and TRBJ1-4; unclear D gene. The CDR3 consists of 14 residues. Germline CDR1 and CDR2: MNHNS and SASEGT. Trimming shortened V by 1 base and J by 4 bases, and 7 bases separated the two germline ends. CDR3 nucleotide sequence: TGTGCCAGCAGTGAAGGCGTATTTAATGAAAAACTGTTTTTT. Residues: CASSEGVFNEKLFF.

This chain links TRBV28 with TRBJ1-2; D may be TRBD1 (5 bases). Per the germline V gene, CDR1 is MDHEN and CDR2 is SYDVKM. The CDR3 is 12 amino acids. V was clipped by 5 bases and J by 7 bases, with 11 bases between them. The DNA for the CDR3 is TGTGCCAGCAGTGCCGGGGGGTTTGGCTACACCTTC. It specifies CASSAGGFGYTF.

The CDR3 DNA is TGTGCCAGCAGCTTGCAATTCGCTAGCGGCTACGAGCAGTACTTC. This encodes CASSLQFASGYEQYF. V usage is TRBV7-2 and J usage is TRBJ2-7, with 7 bases aligning to TRBD2. After removal of 3 bases from V and 3 bases from J, the junction contained 8 bases not matched to a gene. The CDR3 has 15 amino acids. In germline, CDR1 is SGHTA, CDR2 FQGNSA.

This clone showed up just once. The chain is built from TRBV10-1 and TRBJ2-2; possible D gene TRBD1, 5 bases. The germline CDR1 and CDR2 sequences are WNHNN and SYGVQD (reference sequence). Trimming cost V 3 bases and J 13 bases, with 21 bases left between them. The CDR3 has 15 residues. CDR3 amino acids: CASSEVGAPTGVLFF. The CDR3, as DNA: TGCGCCAGCAGTGAAGTAGGGGCTCCGACCGGCGTGCTGTTTTTT.